These T cell receptor beta chains were read from a single sample in a study of T and B cells in COVID-19 patients. TCRdb itself ran the multiplex PCR reads through MiXCR, one entry per CDR3 protein. The table includes 5,000 or so distinct CDR3 sequences, approximately 20% detected once. Sequencing was done on a sample of blood. The receptors come from a human donor who had recovered from COVID-19. Each CDR3 is given with its conserved first and last residue. A D gene is named only where the DNA matches it firmly. Size is omitted from some rows. Given values are once, few, many or a class for expanded clones.

d_gene,v_gene,abundance,j_gene,CDR3nt,CDR3aa
TRBD2,TRBV7-2,-,TRBJ2-2,TGTGCCAGCTCCGAGGCGGGGGGGCCTGGCGGGGAGCTGTTTTTT,CASSEAGGPGGELFF
TRBD1,TRBV5-5,medium-sized,TRBJ2-2,TGTGCCAGCAGCCTTGGTACAGGGGGCTTTTACACCGGGGAGCTGTTTTTT,CASSLGTGGFYTGELFF
TRBD1,TRBV6-6,many,TRBJ1-5,TGTGCCAGCAGTTTGCAACAGGGGGCGAATCAGCCCCAGCATTTT,CASSLQQGANQPQHF
-,TRBV7-9,many,TRBJ2-3,TGTGCCAGCAGCTCCCCGATCGCTCAGGGAGATACGCAGTATTTT,CASSSPIAQGDTQYF
TRBD2,TRBV2,few,TRBJ2-3,TGTGCCAGCAGTGATGGGGGGGAGGCCCTACCTAGCACAGATACGCAGTATTTT,CASSDGGEALPSTDTQYF
-,TRBV2,-,TRBJ2-6,TGTGCCAGCAATCCTTGGGACTTTAGCTCTGGGGCCAACGTCCTGACTTTC,CASNPWDFSSGANVLTF
TRBD1,TRBV10-3,medium-sized,TRBJ1-2,TGTGCCATCAGAACGACAGGGGCTCACACCTTC,CAIRTTGAHTF
-,TRBV7-6,large,TRBJ2-7,TGTGCCAGCAGCTTAGGACCAAACTACGAGCAGTACTTC,CASSLGPNYEQYF
-,TRBV11-3,large,TRBJ2-1,TGTGCCAGCAGCTCCCTGAACAATGAGCAGTTCTTC,CASSSLNNEQFF
-,TRBV6-6,-,TRBJ1-5,TGTGCCAGCAGTTACCGAGTCCCCTGGCAGATTCAGCCCCAGCATTTT,CASSYRVPWQIQPQHF
TRBD2,TRBV7-6,medium-sized,TRBJ2-6,TGTGCCAGCAGCTTAAGGGGAGGGACCAGCTCTGGGGCCAACGTCCTGACTTTC,CASSLRGGTSSGANVLTF
-,TRBV20-1,few,TRBJ2-6,TGCAGTGCCCACGGGTCTGGGGCCAACGTCCTGACTTTC,CSAHGSGANVLTF
TRBD2,TRBV6-2/TRBV6-3,medium-sized,TRBJ2-3,TGTGCCAGCAGTTACAGGCTAGCGGGGTCCACGTCCGAAGATACGCAGTATTTT,CASSYRLAGSTSEDTQYF
TRBD1,TRBV18,medium-sized,TRBJ2-6,TGTGCCAGCTCACCCGGACAGGGAACCAACGTCCTGACTTTC,CASSPGQGTNVLTF
TRBD1,TRBV5-6,medium-sized,TRBJ1-6,TGTGCCAGCAGCTTTGGGACAGGGATGGGTTCACCCCTCCACTTT,CASSFGTGMGSPLHF